Included here is one T cell receptor (beta chain) sequence, with context. The sample comes from a study of glioma-infiltrating T cells. This CDR3 region has 16 residues. Trimming stripped 5 bases from V and 2 bases from J, with 18 bases between. From germline, CDR1 is MDHEN and CDR2 SYDVKM. The iRepertoire nested amplicon-rescue multiplex PCR amplified TCR alpha and beta CDR3s from RNA. Input was about 95-400 ng of tissue mRNA or PBMC total RNA. TCRdb passed the multiplex PCR reads through MiXCR, listing each CDR3 protein once. The repertoire consists of around 390,000 distinct CDR3 sequences, with roughly two fifths occurring once and the leading ten covering more than 10%.

The sample consisted of glioma tissue, nonneoplastic brain tissue, or PBMCs (not recorded which). The chain employs TRBV28 and TRBJ1-1; possible D gene TRBD1, 6 bases. This sequence was found in a human donor with low-grade glioma or glioblastoma, undergoing nonglioma brain surgery, or in good health (not recorded which). The CDR3 DNA reads as TGTGCCAGCAGTCTAGGGGGGGCCTGGGGAAACACTGAAGCTTTCTTT. Encoded protein: CASSLGGAWGNTEAFF. The full variable domain, with the rest looked up from reference TRBV28 and TRBJ1-1, is DVKVTQSSRYLVKRTGEKVFLECVQDMDHENMFWYRQDPGLGLRLIYFSYDVKMKEKGDIPEGYSVSREKKERFSLILESASTNQTSMYLCASSLGGAWGNTEAFFGQGTRLTVV.